This T cell receptor (beta chain) was recovered during a study of T-cell reconstitution after alpha-beta-depleted transplantation in children. TCRbeta library preparation incorporated unique molecular identifiers. TCRdb itself ran the PCR reads through MiXCR, one entry per CDR3 protein. Among 440,000 or so distinct CDR3 sequences listed, about 11% were seen once. From germline, CDR1 is WSHSY and CDR2 SAAADI. Trimming stripped 4 bases from V and 4 bases from J, with 15 bases between. The CDR3 contains 15 residues. The table lists this clonotype with a few counts. This TCR derives from a human donor who donated a stem cell graft to a child with acute myeloid leukemia. Source: PBMCs from the stem cell graft donor, taken from the stem cell graft. The V and J genes are TRBV10-2 and TRBJ2-3, with a weak D call TRBD2 (6 bases). The CDR3 loop is CASSGRREVPDTQYF. DNA for the CDR3: TGCGCCAGCAGTGGGCGGAGGGAGGTACCAGATACGCAGTATTTT.